The sequence of this TCR beta chain was determined in a study of radiotherapy plus CTLA-4 blockade in lung cancer. CDR1 is GTSNPN, CDR2 SVGIG, per germline (reference sequence). V was cut by 2 bases and J by 1 base, with 2 bases left in between. The CDR3 runs 11 residues. TCRdb keeps only in-frame clones here, not all; method: immunoSEQ multiplex PCR. The repertoire includes 90,000 to 100,000 clones, roughly 74% of them detected once, and 2.5% to 3% sits in the top ten. This receptor was obtained from a human donor with non-small cell lung cancer who had a partial response to radiotherapy plus ipilimumab. Some clones in this sample may be carry-over from other donors' samples. Here the sequenced sample was peripheral blood, taken from a patient treated with radiotherapy plus ipilimumab. The gene calls are TRBV30 and TRBJ1-2; no clear D gene. The CDR3 loop is CAWSLNYGYTF. In nucleotides, the CDR3 is TGTGCCTGGAGTCTTAACTATGGCTACACCTTC.